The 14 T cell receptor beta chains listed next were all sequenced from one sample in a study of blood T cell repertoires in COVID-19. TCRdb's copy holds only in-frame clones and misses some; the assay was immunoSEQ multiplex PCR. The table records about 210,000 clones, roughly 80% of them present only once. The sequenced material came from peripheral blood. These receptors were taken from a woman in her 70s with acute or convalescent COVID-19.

The CDR3 protein is CATTTGASYNSPLHF. In DNA form, the CDR3 reads TGTGCCACCACTACAGGGGCGAGCTATAATTCACCCCTCCACTTT. The gene calls are TRBV6-5 and TRBJ1-6, with 7 bases matching TRBD1. The length of the CDR3 is 15 residues. Looked up from germline, CDR1 is MNHEY and CDR2 is SVGAGI. Unmatched junction bases numbered 9, after V lost 10 bases and J lost 3 bases.

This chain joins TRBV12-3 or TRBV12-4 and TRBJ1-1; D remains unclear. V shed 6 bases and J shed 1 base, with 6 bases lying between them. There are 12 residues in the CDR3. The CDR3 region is CASSQQNTEAFF. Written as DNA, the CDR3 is TGTGCCAGCAGCCAACAGAACACTGAAGCTTTCTTT.

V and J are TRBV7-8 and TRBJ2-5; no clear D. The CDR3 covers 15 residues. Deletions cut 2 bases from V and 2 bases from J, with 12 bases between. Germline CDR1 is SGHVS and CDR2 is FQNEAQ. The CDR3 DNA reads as TGTGCCAGCAGCTTAAGTTTCTACTTACAAGAGACCCAGTACTTC. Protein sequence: CASSLSFYLQETQYF.

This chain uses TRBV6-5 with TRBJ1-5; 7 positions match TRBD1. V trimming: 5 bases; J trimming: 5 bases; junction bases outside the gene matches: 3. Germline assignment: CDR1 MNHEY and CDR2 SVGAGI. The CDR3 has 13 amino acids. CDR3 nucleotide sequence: TGTGCCAGCAGTACAGGGGAGGATCAGCCCCAGCATTTT. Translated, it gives CASSTGEDQPQHF.

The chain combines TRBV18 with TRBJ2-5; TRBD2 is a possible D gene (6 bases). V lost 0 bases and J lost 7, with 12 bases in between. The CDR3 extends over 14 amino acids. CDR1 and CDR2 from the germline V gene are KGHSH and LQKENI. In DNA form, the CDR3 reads TGTGCCAGCTCACCACCTTTACCGGAGGGGACCCAGTACTTC. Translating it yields CASSPPLPEGTQYF.

The CDR3 spells CASSLSDYPGETQYF. CDR3 bases: TGCGCCAGCAGCCTATCGGACTATCCGGGGGAGACCCAGTACTTC. The V gene is TRBV4-1, the J gene TRBJ2-5; tentative D call: TRBD2 (6 bases). From germline, CDR1 is MGHRA and CDR2 YSYEKL. Trimming shortened V by 4 bases and J by 5 bases, and 17 bases separated the two germline ends. This CDR3 spans 15 amino acids.

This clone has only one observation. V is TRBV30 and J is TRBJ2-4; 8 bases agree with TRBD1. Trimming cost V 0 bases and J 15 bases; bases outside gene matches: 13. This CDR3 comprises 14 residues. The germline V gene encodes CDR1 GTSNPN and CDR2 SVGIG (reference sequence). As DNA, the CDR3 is TGTGCCTGGAGTGTACAAGGGACAGGCCGCAGCCTGTACTTC. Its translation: CAWSVQGTGRSLYF.

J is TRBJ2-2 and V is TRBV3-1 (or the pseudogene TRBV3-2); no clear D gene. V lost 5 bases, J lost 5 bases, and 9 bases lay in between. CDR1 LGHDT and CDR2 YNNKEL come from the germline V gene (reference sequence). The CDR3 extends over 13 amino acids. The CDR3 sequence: CASSSRLTGELFF. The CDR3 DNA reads TGTGCCAGCAGCTCTCGACTGACCGGGGAGCTGTTTTTT.

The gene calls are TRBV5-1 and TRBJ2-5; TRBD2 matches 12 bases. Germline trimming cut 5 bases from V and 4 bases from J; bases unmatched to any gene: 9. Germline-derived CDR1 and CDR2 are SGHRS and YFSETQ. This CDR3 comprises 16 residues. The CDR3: CASRPTSGGPSETQYF. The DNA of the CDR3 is TGCGCCAGCAGACCAACTAGCGGGGGGCCTTCAGAGACCCAGTACTTC.

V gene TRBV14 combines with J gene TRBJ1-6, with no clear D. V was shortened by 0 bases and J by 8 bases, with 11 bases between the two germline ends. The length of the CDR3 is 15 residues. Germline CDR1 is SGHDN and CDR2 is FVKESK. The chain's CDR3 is CASSQDRLGDSPLHF. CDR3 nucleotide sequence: TGTGCCAGCAGCCAAGATAGGTTGGGCGATTCACCCCTCCACTTT.

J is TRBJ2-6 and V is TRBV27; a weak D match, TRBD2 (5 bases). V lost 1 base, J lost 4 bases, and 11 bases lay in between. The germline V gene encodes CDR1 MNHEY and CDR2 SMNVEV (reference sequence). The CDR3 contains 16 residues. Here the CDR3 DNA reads TGTGCCAGCAGTTTATTCGGAGGTGCAGGGGCCAACGTCCTGACTTTC. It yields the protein CASSLFGGAGANVLTF.

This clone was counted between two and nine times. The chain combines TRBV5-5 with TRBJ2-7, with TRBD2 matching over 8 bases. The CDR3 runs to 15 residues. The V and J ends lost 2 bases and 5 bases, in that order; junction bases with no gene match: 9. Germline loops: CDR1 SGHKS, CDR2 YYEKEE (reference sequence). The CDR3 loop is CASSFFSGGRNEQYF. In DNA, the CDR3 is TGTGCCAGCAGCTTTTTTTCGGGGGGGCGTAACGAGCAGTACTTC.

Here the CDR3 reads CASSPSNEETQYF. CDR3 sequence (DNA): TGCGCCAGCAGCCCCTCGAATGAGGAGACCCAGTACTTC. The rearrangement links TRBV5-1 to TRBJ2-5; no reliable D call. The CDR3 has 13 residues. Germline lookup yields CDR1 SGHRS and CDR2 YFSETQ. V was pared by 4 bases and J by 5 bases, with 12 bases between.

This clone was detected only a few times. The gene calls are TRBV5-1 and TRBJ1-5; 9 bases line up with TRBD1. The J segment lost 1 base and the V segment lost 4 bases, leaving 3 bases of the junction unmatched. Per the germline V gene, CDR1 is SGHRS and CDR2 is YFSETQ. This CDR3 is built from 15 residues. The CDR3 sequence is CASSVDRGSNQPQHF. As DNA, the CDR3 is TGCGCCAGCAGCGTGGACAGGGGAAGCAATCAGCCCCAGCATTTT. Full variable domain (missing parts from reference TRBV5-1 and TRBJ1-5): KAGVTQTPRYLIKTRGQQVTLSCSPISGHRSVSWYQQTPGQGLQFLFEYFSETQRNKGNFPGRFSGRQFSNSRSEMNVSTLELGDSALYLCASSVDRGSNQPQHFGDGTRLSIL.